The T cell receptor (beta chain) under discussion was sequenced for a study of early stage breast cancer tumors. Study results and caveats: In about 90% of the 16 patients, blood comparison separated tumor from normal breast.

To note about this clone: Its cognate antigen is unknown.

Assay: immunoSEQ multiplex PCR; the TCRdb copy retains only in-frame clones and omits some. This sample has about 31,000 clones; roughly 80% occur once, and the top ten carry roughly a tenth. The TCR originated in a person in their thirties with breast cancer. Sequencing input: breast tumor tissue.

This CDR3 reads CASSGDLRDRGFYNEQFF. The CDR3, as DNA: TGTGCCAGCAGTGGAGATCTGAGGGACAGGGGTTTCTACAATGAGCAGTTCTTC. V is TRBV9 and J is TRBJ2-1; 10 bases are shared with TRBD1. Germline V lookup: CDR1 SGDLS, CDR2 YYNGEE. The CDR3 runs to 18 residues. J gave up 3 bases and V 5 bases, and 14 bases lay outside the gene matches.